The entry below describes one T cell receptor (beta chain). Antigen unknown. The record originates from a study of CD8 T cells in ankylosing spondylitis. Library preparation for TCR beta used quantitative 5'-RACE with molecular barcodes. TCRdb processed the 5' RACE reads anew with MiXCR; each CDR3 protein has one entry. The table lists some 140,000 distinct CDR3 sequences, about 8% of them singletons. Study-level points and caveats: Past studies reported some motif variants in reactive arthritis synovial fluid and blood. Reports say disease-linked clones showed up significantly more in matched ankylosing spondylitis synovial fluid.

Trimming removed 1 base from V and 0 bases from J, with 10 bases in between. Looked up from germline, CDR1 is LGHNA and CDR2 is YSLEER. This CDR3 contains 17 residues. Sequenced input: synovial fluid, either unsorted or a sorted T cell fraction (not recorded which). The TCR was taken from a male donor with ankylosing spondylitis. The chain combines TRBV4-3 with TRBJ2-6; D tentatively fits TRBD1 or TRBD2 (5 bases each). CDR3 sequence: CASSQGDGPSGANVLTF. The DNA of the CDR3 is TGCGCCAGCAGCCAAGGGGACGGCCCCTCTGGGGCCAACGTCCTGACTTTC.